This TCR beta chain was sequenced for a study of Ad26.COV2.S vaccination and SARS-CoV-2 variants. Study findings and constraints: Vaccinated individuals (as opposed to placebo recipients) had higher spike-specific TCR breadth.

As regards this clone: Antigen: not known.

Some clones are missing from TCRdb's copy, which holds only in-frame ones; the method was immunoSEQ multiplex PCR. This sample has about 350,000 clones, with 70% to 90% found just once. The treatment was: 15 to 20 received Ad26.COV2.S at low or high dose, single or two shots; 5 received placebo; per-sample allocation not given. Collection of samples fell on day 63 after the first vaccine or placebo injection. The germline gives CDR1 SGHKS, CDR2 YYEKEE (reference sequence). The V end lost 0 bases, the J end lost 4 bases, and 13 bases lay between the germline ends. This CDR3 contains 15 residues. The V and J genes are TRBV5-5 and TRBJ1-2, with D unresolved. This receptor was taken from a person between 18 and 65 years old who received the Ad26.COV2.S COVID-19 vaccine or a placebo. The sample was peripheral blood, taken in a trial of Ad26.COV2.S vaccine versus placebo. The CDR3 region has the DNA TGTGCCAGCAGCTTGGGTAGAGGGAACAGCTATGGCTACACCTTC. This sequence encodes CASSLGRGNSYGYTF.